This T cell receptor beta chain comes out of a study of T cell repertoires in cytomegalovirus infection. Study overall: Alongside well-studied HLA-B-restricted CMV epitopes, recently identified HLA-C-restricted CMV epitopes were also used.

In TCRdb, the reads were re-called with MiXCR into one record per CDR3 protein. This sample has 450,000 to 550,000 distinct CDR3 sequences, with approximately 42% found just once. This clonotype showed up many times. What it binds is unknown. The V gene lost 0 bases and the J gene lost 5 bases, with 7 bases spanning the gap. Per germline, CDR1 SGHTA and CDR2 FQGNSA. This CDR3 spans 14 amino acids. This specimen consisted of cultured PBMCs, obtained from culture after CMV antigen stimulation. The clonotype was recovered from a human donor in good health (CMV status not recorded). Some clones in this sample may be carry-over from other donors' samples. The chain combines TRBV7-2 with TRBJ2-2; D gene unclear. The CDR3 DNA is TGTGCCAGCAGCTTAGCCCCGGGTACCGGGGAGCTGTTTTTT. Translated: CASSLAPGTGELFF.